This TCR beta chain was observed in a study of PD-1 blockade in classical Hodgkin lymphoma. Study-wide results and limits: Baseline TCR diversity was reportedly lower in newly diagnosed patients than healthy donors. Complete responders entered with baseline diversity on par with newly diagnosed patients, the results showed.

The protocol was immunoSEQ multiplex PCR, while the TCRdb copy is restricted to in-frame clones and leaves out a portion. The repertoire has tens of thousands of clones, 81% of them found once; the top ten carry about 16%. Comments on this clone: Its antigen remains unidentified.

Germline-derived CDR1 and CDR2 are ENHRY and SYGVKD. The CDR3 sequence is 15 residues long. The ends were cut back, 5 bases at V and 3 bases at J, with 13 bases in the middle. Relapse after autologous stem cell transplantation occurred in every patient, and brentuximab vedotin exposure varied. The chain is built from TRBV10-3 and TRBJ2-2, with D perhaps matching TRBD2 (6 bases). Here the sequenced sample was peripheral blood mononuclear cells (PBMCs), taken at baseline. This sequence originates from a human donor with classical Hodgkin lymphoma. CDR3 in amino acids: CAISPRGEDTGELFF. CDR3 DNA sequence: TGTGCCATCAGTCCGAGAGGGGAGGACACCGGGGAGCTGTTTTTT.